Presented here are 11 T cell receptor beta chains from one specimen sequenced in a study of neoadjuvant anti-PD-1 for oral cavity cancer. The repertoire was sequenced with immunoSEQ multiplex PCR; TCRdb's copy has only in-frame clones and lacks some. The sample comprises around 31,000 clones, around nine tenths of which are singletons, and 3% to 4% rests with the top ten. The sample here was PBMCs, taken before nivolumab (anti-PD-1) treatment. All receptors derive from a person between 40 and 79 years old with oral cavity squamous cell carcinoma.

The rearrangement links TRBV29-1 to TRBJ2-5; TRBD1 might be the D (5 bases). Trimming pared 3 bases from V and 1 base from J, leaving 12 bases between. The CDR3 contains 14 residues. Germline values: CDR1 SQVTM, CDR2 ANQGSEA. The CDR3 sequence is CSVDGNRIQETQYF. The CDR3 DNA reads as TGCAGCGTTGATGGGAACAGGATCCAAGAGACCCAGTACTTC.

The chain is built from TRBV5-1 and TRBJ2-3, with D uncertain. Trimming took 4 bases from V and 4 from J, leaving 7 bases between them. This CDR3 has 12 amino acids. Germline values: CDR1 SGHRS, CDR2 YFSETQ. The CDR3 DNA reads TGCGCCAGCAGCGTTCAGTCAGATACGCAGTATTTT. The encoded protein is CASSVQSDTQYF.

The V gene is TRBV5-5, the J gene TRBJ1-2; 7 positions match TRBD1. The V gene end was trimmed by 4 bases and the J gene end by 5 bases; junction bases not matched to a gene: 11. Germline loops: CDR1 SGHKS, CDR2 YYEKEE (reference sequence). This CDR3 spans 15 amino acids. The CDR3 DNA reads TGTGCCAGCAGCCCGTCGGGACAGCAACGTTATGGCTACACCTTC. It translates to CASSPSGQQRYGYTF.

The chain recombines TRBV27 with TRBJ1-2; a weak D match, TRBD1 (6 bases). V lost 3 bases and J lost 3, with 17 bases in between. The CDR3 runs to 16 residues. In germline, CDR1 is MNHEY, CDR2 SMNVEV (reference sequence). Here the CDR3 reads CASSLGSGGLYYGYTF. Written as DNA, the CDR3 is TGTGCCAGCAGTTTGGGTAGCGGGGGGCTTTACTATGGCTACACCTTC.

V usage is TRBV2 and J usage is TRBJ2-5; D is unresolved. CDR3 size: 13 residues. Germline assignment: CDR1 SNHLY and CDR2 FYNNEI. Trimming left V 7 bases short and J 2 bases short, with 11 bases between. The CDR3 DNA reads TGTGCCAGCAATTCCATAGTTCAAGAGACCCAGTACTTC. Its translation is CASNSIVQETQYF. Together with reference TRBV2 and TRBJ2-5, the CDR3 gives the full variable domain: EPEVTQTPSHQVTQMGQEVILRCVPISNHLYFYWYRQILGQKVEFLVSFYNNEISEKSEIFDDQFSVERPDGSNFTLKIRSTKLEDSAMYFCASNSIVQETQYFGPGTRLLVL.

This sequence joins TRBV7-6 and TRBJ2-1; 7 bases fit TRBD2. Trimming at V came to 0 bases and at J to 4 bases, leaving 0 bases not matched to a gene. The length of the CDR3 is 14 residues. Germline V gene data show CDR1 as SGHVS and CDR2 as FNYEAQ. The CDR3 protein is CASSLAGGYNEQFF. The CDR3 DNA reads TGTGCCAGCAGCTTAGCGGGGGGGTACAATGAGCAGTTCTTC.

The V gene is TRBV5-1, the J gene TRBJ1-1; D is unclear. CDR3 length: 12 residues. Deletions cut 1 base from V and 1 base from J, with 2 bases between. Germline V gene data show CDR1 as SGHRS and CDR2 as YFSETQ. The CDR3 region has the DNA TGCGCCAGCAGCTTGCAGAACACTGAAGCTTTCTTT. It is translated as CASSLQNTEAFF.

The chain carries TRBV10-1 and TRBJ2-3; weak D call: TRBD2 (6 bases). Trimming removed 0 bases at V and 4 bases at J, with 17 bases between. Germline-derived CDR1 and CDR2 are WNHNN and SYGVQD (reference sequence). This CDR3 spans 17 amino acids. The CDR3 region is CASSESISISGADTQYF. The DNA of the CDR3 is TGCGCCAGCAGTGAGTCGATTAGTATTTCGGGGGCAGATACGCAGTATTTT.

V is TRBV5-1 and J is TRBJ2-3; no firm D call. The CDR3 spans 13 residues. Germline values: CDR1 SGHRS, CDR2 YFSETQ. V dropped 0 bases and J dropped 4 bases, with 6 bases sitting between them. The DNA of the CDR3 is TGCGCCAGCAGCTTGGCACGACCAGATACGCAGTATTTT. Translation: CASSLARPDTQYF.

The chain combines TRBV7-2 with TRBJ1-6; the D gene is possibly TRBD1 (6 bases). Between the trimmed V and J ends, which lost 2 bases and 7 bases, there was a span of 9 bases. Germline values: CDR1 SGHTA, CDR2 FQGNSA. The CDR3 length is 14 residues. The CDR3 DNA reads TGTGCCAGCAGCTTACGGGGGGCCAATTCACCCCTCCACTTT. It yields the protein CASSLRGANSPLHF.

The rearrangement joins TRBV5-6 to TRBJ1-2; 9 positions agree with TRBD1. The CDR3 has 18 amino acids. In germline, CDR1 is SGHDT, CDR2 YYEEEE. J lost 3 bases, V lost 6 bases, and 18 bases had no gene match. For the CDR3, the DNA is TGTGCCAGCACCGCAGGGGCCGTTACAGGGGGCCATTACTATGGCTACACCTTC. Amino acids: CASTAGAVTGGHYYGYTF. The full variable domain, in which reference TRBV5-6 and TRBJ1-2 provide the parts outside the CDR3, is DAGVTQSPTHLIKTRGQQVTLRCSPKSGHDTVSWYQQALGQGPQFIFQYYEEEERQRGNFPDRFSGHQFPNYSSELNVNALLLGDSALYLCASTAGAVTGGHYYGYTFGSGTRLTVV.